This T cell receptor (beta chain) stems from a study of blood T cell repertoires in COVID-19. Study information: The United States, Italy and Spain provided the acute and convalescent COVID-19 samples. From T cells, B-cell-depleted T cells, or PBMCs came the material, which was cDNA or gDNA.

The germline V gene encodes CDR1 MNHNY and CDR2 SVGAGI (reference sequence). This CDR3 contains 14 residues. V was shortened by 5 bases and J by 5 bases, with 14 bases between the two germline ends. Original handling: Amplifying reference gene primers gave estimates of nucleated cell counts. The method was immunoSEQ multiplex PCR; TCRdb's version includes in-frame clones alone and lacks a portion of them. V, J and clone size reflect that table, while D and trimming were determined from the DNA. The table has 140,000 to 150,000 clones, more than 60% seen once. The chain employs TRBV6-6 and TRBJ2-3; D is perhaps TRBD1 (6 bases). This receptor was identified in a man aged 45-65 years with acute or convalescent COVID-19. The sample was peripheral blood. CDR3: CASSKNTQGDTQYF. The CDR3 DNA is TGTGCCAGCAGTAAAAATACACAGGGAGATACGCAGTATTTT.